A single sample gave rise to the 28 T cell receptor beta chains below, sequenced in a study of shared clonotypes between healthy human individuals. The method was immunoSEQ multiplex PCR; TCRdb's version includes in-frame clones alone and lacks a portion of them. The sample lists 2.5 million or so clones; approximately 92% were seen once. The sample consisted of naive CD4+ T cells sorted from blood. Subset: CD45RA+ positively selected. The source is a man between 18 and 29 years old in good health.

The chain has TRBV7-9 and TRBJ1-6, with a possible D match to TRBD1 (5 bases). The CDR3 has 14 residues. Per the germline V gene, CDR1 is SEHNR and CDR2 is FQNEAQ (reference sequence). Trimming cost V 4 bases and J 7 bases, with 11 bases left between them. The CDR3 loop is CASSSGPGNSPLHF. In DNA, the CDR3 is TGTGCCAGCAGCTCGGGACCAGGCAATTCACCCCTCCACTTT. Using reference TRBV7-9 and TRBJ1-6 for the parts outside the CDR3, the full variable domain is DTGVSQNPRHKITKRGQNVTFRCDPISEHNRLYWYRQTLGQGPEFLTYFQNEAQLEKSRLLSDRFSAERPKGSFSTLEIQRTEQGDSAMYLCASSSGPGNSPLHFGNGTRLTVT.

CDR3: CASSRSGNTGELFF. The CDR3 DNA follows: TGTGCCAGCAGTAGGTCAGGGAACACCGGGGAGCTGTTTTTT. V usage is TRBV27 and J usage is TRBJ2-2; D unclear. V shed 5 bases and J shed 1 base, with 8 bases lying between them. This CDR3 has 14 amino acids. The germline gives CDR1 MNHEY, CDR2 SMNVEV (reference sequence).

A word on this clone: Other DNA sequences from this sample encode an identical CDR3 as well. In nucleotides, the CDR3 is TGTGCCAGCAGGGAGAGTAATTCACCCCTCCACTTT. Protein: CASRESNSPLHF. The chain employs TRBV6-1 and TRBJ1-6; no firm D call. The CDR3 has 12 residues. Germline assignment: CDR1 MNHNS and CDR2 SASEGT. The ends were cut back, 6 bases at V and 6 bases at J, with 6 bases in the middle.

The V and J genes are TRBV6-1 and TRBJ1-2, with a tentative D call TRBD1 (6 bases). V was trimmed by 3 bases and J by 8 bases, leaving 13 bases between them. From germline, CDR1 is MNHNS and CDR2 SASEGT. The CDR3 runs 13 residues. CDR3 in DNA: TGTGCCAGCAGTGACAGGGGTGGCAGGGGCTACACCTTC. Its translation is CASSDRGGRGYTF.

CDR3 bases: TGTGCCAGCTCACCATTTACGGGCGGGGGGCTCAATGAGCAGTTCTTC. It specifies CASSPFTGGGLNEQFF. The chain carries TRBV18 and TRBJ2-1, with 8 bases lining up with TRBD2. Trimming removed 2 bases from V and 6 bases from J; junction bases left unmatched: 9. CDR3 length: 16 residues. The germline CDR1 and CDR2 sequences are KGHSH and LQKENI.

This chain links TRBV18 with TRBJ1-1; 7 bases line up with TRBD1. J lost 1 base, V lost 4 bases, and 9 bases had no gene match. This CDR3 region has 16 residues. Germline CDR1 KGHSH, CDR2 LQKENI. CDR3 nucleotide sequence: TGTGCCAGCTCACTTTCGATTTGGACAGGGAACACTGAAGCTTTCTTT. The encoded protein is CASSLSIWTGNTEAFF.

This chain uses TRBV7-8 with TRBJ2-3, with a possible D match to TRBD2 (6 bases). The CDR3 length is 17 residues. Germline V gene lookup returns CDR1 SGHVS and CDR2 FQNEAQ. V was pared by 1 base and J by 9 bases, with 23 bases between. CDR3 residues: CASSLETGLAGFGTQYF. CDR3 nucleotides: TGTGCCAGCAGCTTAGAAACGGGACTTGCCGGGTTCGGGACGCAGTATTTT.

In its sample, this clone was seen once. The CDR3: CASSLVGNKIDIQYF. DNA for the CDR3: TGTGCCAGCAGCTTAGTGGGGAACAAAATAGACATTCAGTACTTC. The chain recombines TRBV7-2 with TRBJ2-4; no clear D gene. CDR3 length: 15 residues. V lost 1 base, J lost 8 bases, and 15 bases lay in between. The germline V gene has CDR1 SGHTA and CDR2 FQGNSA.

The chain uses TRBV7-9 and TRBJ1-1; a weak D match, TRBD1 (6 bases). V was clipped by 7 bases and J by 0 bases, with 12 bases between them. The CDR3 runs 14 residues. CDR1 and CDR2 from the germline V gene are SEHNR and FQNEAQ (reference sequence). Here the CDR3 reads CASNERTVNTEAFF. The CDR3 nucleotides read TGTGCCAGCAACGAAAGGACAGTGAACACTGAAGCTTTCTTT.

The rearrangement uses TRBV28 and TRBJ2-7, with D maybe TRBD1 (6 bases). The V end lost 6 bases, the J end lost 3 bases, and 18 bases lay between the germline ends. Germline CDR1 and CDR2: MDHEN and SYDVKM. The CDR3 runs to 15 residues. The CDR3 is CASSRTGTRIYEQYF. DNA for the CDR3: TGTGCCAGCAGCCGCACAGGGACCCGTATCTACGAGCAGTACTTC.

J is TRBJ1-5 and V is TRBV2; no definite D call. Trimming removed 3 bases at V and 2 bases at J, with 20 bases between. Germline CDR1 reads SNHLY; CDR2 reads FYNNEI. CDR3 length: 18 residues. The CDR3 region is CASSEGGGYGSGNQPQHF. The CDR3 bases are TGTGCCAGCAGTGAGGGAGGAGGGTACGGTTCGGGCAATCAGCCCCAGCATTTT. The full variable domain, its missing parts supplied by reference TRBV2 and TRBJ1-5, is EPEVTQTPSHQVTQMGQEVILRCVPISNHLYFYWYRQILGQKVEFLVSFYNNEISEKSEIFDDQFSVERPDGSNFTLKIRSTKLEDSAMYFCASSEGGGYGSGNQPQHFGDGTRLSIL.

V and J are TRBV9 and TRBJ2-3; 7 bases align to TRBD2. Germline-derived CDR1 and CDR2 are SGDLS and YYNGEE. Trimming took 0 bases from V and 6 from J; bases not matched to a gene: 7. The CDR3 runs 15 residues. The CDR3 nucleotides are TGTGCCAGCAGCGTAGAAGGGACTACTTTGGATACGCAGTATTTT. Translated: CASSVEGTTLDTQYF.

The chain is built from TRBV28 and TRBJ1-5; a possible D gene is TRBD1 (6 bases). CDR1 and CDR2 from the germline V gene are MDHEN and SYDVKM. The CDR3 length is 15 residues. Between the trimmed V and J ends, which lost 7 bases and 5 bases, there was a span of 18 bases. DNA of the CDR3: TGTGCCAGCAACCCTGGGGGGGGGCGACATCAGCCCCAGCATTTT. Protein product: CASNPGGGRHQPQHF.

For the CDR3, the DNA is TGCGCCAGCAGCTTGGACCACAGGGATACCTACGAGCAGTACTTC. Translation: CASSLDHRDTYEQYF. This sequence joins TRBV5-1 and TRBJ2-7, with D possibly being TRBD1 (6 bases). V lost 0 bases and J lost 2, with 12 bases in between. The germline V gene has CDR1 SGHRS and CDR2 YFSETQ. The CDR3 totals 15 residues.

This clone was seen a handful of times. The CDR3 sequence is CASSLDGAYGYTF. CDR3 in DNA: TGTGCCAGCAGCTTGGACGGGGCCTATGGCTACACCTTC. This sequence joins TRBV5-4 and TRBJ1-2; a weak D match, TRBD1 (5 bases). There are 13 residues in the CDR3. V was cut by 0 bases and J by 4 bases, with 7 bases left in between. CDR1 and CDR2 (germline): SGHNT, YYREEE (reference sequence).

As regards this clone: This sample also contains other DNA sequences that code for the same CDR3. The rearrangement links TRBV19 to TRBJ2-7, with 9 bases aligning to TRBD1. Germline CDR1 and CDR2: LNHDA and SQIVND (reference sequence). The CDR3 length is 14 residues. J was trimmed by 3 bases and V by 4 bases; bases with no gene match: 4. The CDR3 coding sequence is TGTGCCAGTAGTACCGGGACAGGGAGCTACGAGCAGTACTTC. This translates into CASSTGTGSYEQYF.

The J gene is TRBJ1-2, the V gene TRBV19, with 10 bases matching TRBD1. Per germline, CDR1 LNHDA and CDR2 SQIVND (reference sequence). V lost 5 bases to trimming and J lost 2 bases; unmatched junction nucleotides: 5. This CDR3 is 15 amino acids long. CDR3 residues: CASSPRGQGNYGYTF. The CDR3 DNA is TGTGCCAGTAGTCCTCGGGGACAGGGGAACTATGGCTACACCTTC.

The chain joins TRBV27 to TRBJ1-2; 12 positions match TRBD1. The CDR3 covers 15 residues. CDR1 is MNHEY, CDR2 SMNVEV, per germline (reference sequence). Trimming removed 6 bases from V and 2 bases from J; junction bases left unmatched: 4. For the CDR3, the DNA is TGTGCCAGCAGCCGGGACAGGGGGCTGAACTATGGCTACACCTTC. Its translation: CASSRDRGLNYGYTF.

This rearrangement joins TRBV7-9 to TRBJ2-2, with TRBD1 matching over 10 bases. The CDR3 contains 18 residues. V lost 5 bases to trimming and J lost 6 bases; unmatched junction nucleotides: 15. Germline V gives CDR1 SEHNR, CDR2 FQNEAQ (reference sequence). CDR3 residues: CASSPSPDRGDLPGELFF. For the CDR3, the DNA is TGTGCCAGCAGCCCAAGCCCGGACAGGGGGGACTTACCCGGGGAGCTGTTTTTT.

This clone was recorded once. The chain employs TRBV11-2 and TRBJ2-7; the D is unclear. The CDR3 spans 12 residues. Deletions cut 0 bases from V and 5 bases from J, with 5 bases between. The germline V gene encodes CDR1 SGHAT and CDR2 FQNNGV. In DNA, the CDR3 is TGTGCCAGCAGCTTAGATTGGAACGAGCAGTACTTC. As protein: CASSLDWNEQYF. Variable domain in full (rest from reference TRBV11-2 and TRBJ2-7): EAGVAQSPRYKIIEKRQSVAFWCNPISGHATLYWYQQILGQGPKLLIQFQNNGVVDDSQLPKDRFSAERLKGVDSTLKIQPAKLEDSAVYLCASSLDWNEQYFGPGTRLTVT.

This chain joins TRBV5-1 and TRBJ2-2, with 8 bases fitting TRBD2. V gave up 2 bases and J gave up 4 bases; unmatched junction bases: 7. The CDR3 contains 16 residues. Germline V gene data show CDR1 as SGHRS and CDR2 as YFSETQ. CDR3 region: CASSLNSGGVTGELFF. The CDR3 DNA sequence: TGCGCCAGCAGCTTAAACAGCGGGGGTGTCACCGGGGAGCTGTTTTTT. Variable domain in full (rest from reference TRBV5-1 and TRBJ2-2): KAGVTQTPRYLIKTRGQQVTLSCSPISGHRSVSWYQQTPGQGLQFLFEYFSETQRNKGNFPGRFSGRQFSNSRSEMNVSTLELGDSALYLCASSLNSGGVTGELFFGEGSRLTVL.

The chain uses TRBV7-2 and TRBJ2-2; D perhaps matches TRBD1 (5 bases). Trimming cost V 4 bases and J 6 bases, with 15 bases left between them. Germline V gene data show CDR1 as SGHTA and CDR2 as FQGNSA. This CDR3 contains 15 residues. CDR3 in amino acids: CASSSAQGYSGELFF. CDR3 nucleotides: TGTGCCAGCAGCTCGGCCCAGGGATATTCCGGGGAGCTGTTTTTT.

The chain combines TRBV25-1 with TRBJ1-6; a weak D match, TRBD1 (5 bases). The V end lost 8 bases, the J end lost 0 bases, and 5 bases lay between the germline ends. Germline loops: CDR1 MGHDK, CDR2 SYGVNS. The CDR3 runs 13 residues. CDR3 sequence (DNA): TGTGCCAGCGGGGGCTCCTATAATTCACCCCTCCACTTT. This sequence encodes CASGGSYNSPLHF.

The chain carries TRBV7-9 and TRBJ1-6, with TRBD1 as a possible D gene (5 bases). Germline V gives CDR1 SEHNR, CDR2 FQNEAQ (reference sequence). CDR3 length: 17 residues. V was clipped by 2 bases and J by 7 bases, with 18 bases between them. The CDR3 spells CASSLTTGLVGNSPLHF. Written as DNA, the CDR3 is TGTGCCAGCAGCTTAACCACAGGCCTCGTCGGGAATTCACCCCTCCACTTT.

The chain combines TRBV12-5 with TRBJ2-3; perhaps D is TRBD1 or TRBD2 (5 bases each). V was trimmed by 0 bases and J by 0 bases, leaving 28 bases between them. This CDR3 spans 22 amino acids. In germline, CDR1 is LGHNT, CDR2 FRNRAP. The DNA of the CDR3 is TGTGCTAGTGGTTTGGTACCCAAAGGTCGGGGACCTCCGACTCCGAGCACAGATACGCAGTATTTT. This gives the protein CASGLVPKGRGPPTPSTDTQYF. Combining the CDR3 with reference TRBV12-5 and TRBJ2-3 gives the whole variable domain DARVTQTPRHKVTEMGQEVTMRCQPILGHNTVFWYRQTMMQGLELLAYFRNRAPLDDSGMPKDRFSAEMPDATLATLKIQPSEPRDSAVYFCASGLVPKGRGPPTPSTDTQYFGPGTRLTVL.

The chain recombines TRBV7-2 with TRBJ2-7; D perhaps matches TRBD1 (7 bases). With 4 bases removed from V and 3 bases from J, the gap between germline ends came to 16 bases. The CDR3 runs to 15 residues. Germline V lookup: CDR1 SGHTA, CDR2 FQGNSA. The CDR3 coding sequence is TGTGCCAGCAGCTCAGGTCAGGGGGGCCTCTACGAGCAGTACTTC. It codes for CASSSGQGGLYEQYF.

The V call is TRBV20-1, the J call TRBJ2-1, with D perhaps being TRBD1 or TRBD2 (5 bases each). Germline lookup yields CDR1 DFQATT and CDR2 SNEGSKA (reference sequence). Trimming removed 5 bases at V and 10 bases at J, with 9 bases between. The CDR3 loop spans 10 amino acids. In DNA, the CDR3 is TGCAGTGCTTTGAGGGGAGAGCAGTTCTTC. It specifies CSALRGEQFF.

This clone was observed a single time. CDR3 nucleotide sequence: TGTGCCAGCAGCTTAGTCTCAGGGGGAATCTACGAGCAGTACTTC. It codes for CASSLVSGGIYEQYF. This chain uses TRBV7-2 with TRBJ2-7, with 7 bases matching TRBD1. This CDR3 is 15 amino acids long. Unmatched junction bases numbered 6, after V lost 1 base and J lost 3 bases. Germline CDR1 is SGHTA and CDR2 is FQGNSA. Full variable domain (remainder filled in from reference TRBV7-2 and TRBJ2-7): GAGVSQSPSNKVTEKGKDVELRCDPISGHTALYWYRQSLGQGLEFLIYFQGNSAPDKSGLPSDRFSAERTGGSVSTLTIQRTQQEDSAVYLCASSLVSGGIYEQYFGPGTRLTVT.